A selection of T cell receptor beta chains follows, all from one sample in a study of blood T cell repertoires in COVID-19. Sequencing was performed with immunoSEQ multiplex PCR; in TCRdb, only in-frame clones are kept and a portion is missing. Among around 220,000 clones listed, approximately 81% were seen once. Specimen: peripheral blood. The receptors stem from a man aged 25-40 years with active or convalescent COVID-19. The CDR3 runs from the conserved cysteine through the conserved F or W. D genes are given only for firm matches. Some rows have no size entry. The others give once, few or many, or a class for an expanded clone.

cdr3_nt cdr3_aa v_call cdr3_length j_call clone_size d_call
TGTGCCACCAGCCGTCGACAGGGACTGATCTATGGCTACACCTTC CATSRRQGLIYGYTF TRBV15 15 TRBJ1-2 few TRBD1
TGTGCCAGCAGCGTAGGTATCAGTCAGGGGGGAAGGGGAGAGCAGTACTTC CASSVGISQGGRGEQYF TRBV9 17 TRBJ2-7 once NA
TGTGCCAGCAGCTTACGCCCCGTCAGGGGTCGGACTGAAGCTTTCTTT CASSLRPVRGRTEAFF TRBV7-6 16 TRBJ1-1 NA NA
TGTGCCAGTAGTCGGGAGTTCTCCTACAATGAGCAGTTCTTC CASSREFSYNEQFF TRBV19 14 TRBJ2-1 NA NA
TGTGCCAGCTCACATCCAACCGGGACAACGAACACCATATATTTT CASSHPTGTTNTIYF TRBV18 15 TRBJ1-3 NA NA
TGTGCCAGCAGTCCCTATCCAGGGGTAATGAACACTGAAGCTTTCTTT CASSPYPGVMNTEAFF TRBV28 16 TRBJ1-1 NA NA
TGTGCCAGCAGTTACCGAGGGGGGCAGTACTTC CASSYRGGQYF TRBV6-5 11 TRBJ2-7 once NA
TGCGCCAGCAGCCAAGATTATGTGGCAGGTTCAGATACGCAGTATTTT CASSQDYVAGSDTQYF TRBV4-3 16 TRBJ2-3 NA NA
TGTGCCAGCAGCTTCACAGGGAGTCACCAGCATTTT CASSFTGSHQHF TRBV7-8 12 TRBJ1-5 NA NA
TGTGCCACCAGTGGTCCGGGACAGGGTCGGGGCTACACCTTC CATSGPGQGRGYTF TRBV24-1 14 TRBJ1-2 few TRBD1
TGTGCCAGCAGTTTAGTAGTCTACGAGCAGTACTTC CASSLVVYEQYF TRBV27 12 TRBJ2-7 NA NA
TGCGCCAGCAGCCGTCGACTAGCGGGGGGGCAAGAGACCCAGTACTTC CASSRRLAGGQETQYF TRBV5-1 16 TRBJ2-5 NA TRBD2
TGCGCCAGCAGCCAAGCGCTACCAGGGGCGGTGAACACTGAAGCTTTCTTT CASSQALPGAVNTEAFF TRBV4-3 17 TRBJ1-1 NA NA
TGTGCCAGCAGCTTAGGAATTACGGAGGATACGCAGTATTTT CASSLGITEDTQYF TRBV7-3 14 TRBJ2-3 NA NA
TGTGCCAGCAGCTTAAATCCTAGCCTACCCTACAATGAGCAGTTCTTC CASSLNPSLPYNEQFF TRBV7-3 16 TRBJ2-1 NA NA
TGTGCCAGCAGTGAGGGACAGTCAAATCAGCCCCAGCATTTT CASSEGQSNQPQHF TRBV6-1 14 TRBJ1-5 NA TRBD1
TGTGCCAGCAGTTACTCGGCCGACTCGGGAAACACCATATATTTT CASSYSADSGNTIYF TRBV6-5 15 TRBJ1-3 few NA
TGTGCCAGCAGCTTGATATTCGACAGGGGAGCATCACCCCTCCACTTT CASSLIFDRGASPLHF TRBV5-6 16 TRBJ1-6 NA TRBD1
TGTGCCAGCTCGCGTCGGGCCCGGGAGGAGACCCAGTACTTC CASSRRAREETQYF TRBV18 14 TRBJ2-5 once NA
TGTGCCAGCAGCCCGGACAGGGGGTCCGAGCAGTACTTC CASSPDRGSEQYF TRBV4-2 13 TRBJ2-7 NA TRBD1
TGTGCCAGCAGCTTAGTGGCCGGGAGCGGGGGGCAGTTCTTC CASSLVAGSGGQFF TRBV7-2 14 TRBJ2-1 NA TRBD2
TGTGCCAGTAGCCCAATCTTGTTAGGACAACAGCCCCAGCATTTT CASSPILLGQQPQHF TRBV19 15 TRBJ1-5 NA NA
TGCGCCAGCAGCCAAGACGAGAGGACAGATAATGAAAAACTGTTTTTT CASSQDERTDNEKLFF TRBV4-1 16 TRBJ1-4 NA NA
TGTGCCAGCAGTTTTTGGAGAGACACCGGGGAGCTGTTTTTT CASSFWRDTGELFF TRBV27 14 TRBJ2-2 NA NA
TGTGCCAGCAGCCCCGGTCCAACTTACGAGCAGTACTTC CASSPGPTYEQYF TRBV6-4 13 TRBJ2-7 NA NA
TGTGCCAGCAGCCCCCGAGGAAGGGGGCAGAGGGACACTGAAGCTTTCTTT CASSPRGRGQRDTEAFF TRBV7-9 17 TRBJ1-1 NA TRBD1
TGTGCCAGCAGCGTAACTAGCGGGACTGAGCAGTACTTC CASSVTSGTEQYF TRBV9 13 TRBJ2-7 NA TRBD2
TGTGCCAGCAGCTTAGTTGGGGGGGCCGCAGATACGCAGTATTTT CASSLVGGAADTQYF TRBV7-2 15 TRBJ2-3 NA NA
TGCGCCAGAACAGGGGGCCGCAATCAGCCCCAGCATTTT CARTGGRNQPQHF TRBV10-2 13 TRBJ1-5 NA TRBD1
TGTGCCAGCAGCGTGACAGCGACCACTGAAGCTTTCTTT CASSVTATTEAFF TRBV11-2 13 TRBJ1-1 NA NA
TGTGCCAGTAGTCCTCTGACTAGCGGGGGCGACGAGCAGTACTTC CASSPLTSGGDEQYF TRBV19 15 TRBJ2-7 NA TRBD2
TGCAGTGCTAGTCGACAGGGGGCTGGGGACACCTTC CSASRQGAGDTF TRBV20-1 12 TRBJ1-2 NA TRBD1
TGTGCCAGCTCACCCTTTTCAGGGGGAAGCTCCTACGAGCAGTACTTC CASSPFSGGSSYEQYF TRBV18 16 TRBJ2-7 NA TRBD1
TGTGCCAGCAGGAAAGTTCAGGTGGGCGGCTACACCTTC CASRKVQVGGYTF TRBV9 13 TRBJ1-2 once NA
TGTGCCAGCAGTTTGGAGACAGGGTTCGAGCAGTACTTC CASSLETGFEQYF TRBV6-5 13 TRBJ2-7 NA TRBD1
TGTGCCAGCAGTTTCCACCCTAGGGGCAGAACGAACACTGAAGCTTTCTTT CASSFHPRGRTNTEAFF TRBV28 17 TRBJ1-1 NA NA
TGTGCCAGCAGCTGGGGGACTGGTGGGGACGAGCAGTACTTC CASSWGTGGDEQYF TRBV5-4 14 TRBJ2-7 NA NA
TGTGCCAGCTCACCCGGGGAGGCGGGCCTGAAGCAGTACTTC CASSPGEAGLKQYF TRBV18 14 TRBJ2-7 NA NA
TGTGCCAGCAGGAGGAGCGGAGCACGTTACGAGCAGTACTTC CASRRSGARYEQYF TRBV6-5 14 TRBJ2-7 NA NA
TGTGCCAGCAGTTTTAGGGAGGGCGATGAGCAGTTCTTC CASSFREGDEQFF TRBV27 13 TRBJ2-1 NA TRBD2
TGCGCCAGCAGCTCAAGGGGGGGGGTTCACTATGGCTACACCTTC CASSSRGGVHYGYTF TRBV4-1 15 TRBJ1-2 NA NA
TGTGCCAGCAGCTCGAGGGGTTGGGCAGGGGAAGAGACCCAGTACTTC CASSSRGWAGEETQYF TRBV11-2 16 TRBJ2-5 NA NA
TGTGCCAGCAGCATGGGACAGGGTCGGGACGAGCAGTACTTC CASSMGQGRDEQYF TRBV6-1 14 TRBJ2-7 NA TRBD1
TGTGCCAGCAGCCCCGGGACTTCAGCATACGAGCAGTACTTC CASSPGTSAYEQYF TRBV6-5 14 TRBJ2-7 NA NA
TGTGCCAGCAGCCAAGATTTCGGACAGGGGGCAAGGTTTTGGGATCAGCCCCAGCATTTT CASSQDFGQGARFWDQPQHF TRBV4-2 20 TRBJ1-5 NA TRBD1
TGTGCCAGCAGTTATGGGGCAGGCTCTAACTATGGCTACACCTTC CASSYGAGSNYGYTF TRBV6-5 15 TRBJ1-2 once NA
TGTGCCAGCAGCCAGACAGGGCGGGAGCAGTACTTC CASSQTGREQYF TRBV7-9 12 TRBJ2-7 NA TRBD1
TGTGCCAGCAGCTTGGTAGGACAGGGGTACTACGAGCAGTACTTC CASSLVGQGYYEQYF TRBV5-6 15 TRBJ2-7 NA TRBD1
TGTGCCAGCACCCCCCTTCCGGGACAGGGGTTAAATACGCAGTATTTT CASTPLPGQGLNTQYF TRBV27 16 TRBJ2-3 NA TRBD1
TGTGCCTGGTCCAGGGGCTACGAAACCATGAACACTGAAGCTTTCTTT CAWSRGYETMNTEAFF TRBV30 16 TRBJ1-1 NA NA
TGTGCCAGTAACAAGGGAGACATTCAGTACTTC CASNKGDIQYF TRBV19 11 TRBJ2-4 NA NA
TGTGCCAGCAGTGACCCCCATGGGACAGCCGTATCACCCCTCCACTTT CASSDPHGTAVSPLHF TRBV25-1 16 TRBJ1-6 NA TRBD1
TGCGCCAGCAGCCAAGATTACGGGGGGGCGAATGAGCAGTTCTTC CASSQDYGGANEQFF TRBV4-1 15 TRBJ2-1 NA TRBD2
TGCAGCGTTGTGGTGGGGAGCGGTTACGAGCAGTACTTC CSVVVGSGYEQYF TRBV29-1 13 TRBJ2-7 once NA
TGTGCCAGCACCCCTCTGGGAGTTGGTGGCGGGGAGCTGTTTTTT CASTPLGVGGGELFF TRBV5-8 15 TRBJ2-2 NA NA
TGTGCCAGCAGCCACAGGGCTTCGGGCAATCAGCCCCAGCATTTT CASSHRASGNQPQHF TRBV3-1/TRBV3-2 15 TRBJ1-5 NA NA
TGTGCCTGGATTAGGGGGCAAGCTAACTATGGCTACACCTTC CAWIRGQANYGYTF TRBV30 14 TRBJ1-2 NA TRBD1
TGTGCCAGCAGTCCCCGTGGGGGGACAGATACGCAGTATTTT CASSPRGGTDTQYF TRBV6-2/TRBV6-3 14 TRBJ2-3 NA NA
TGTGCCAGCAGGAAAACTAGCGGCACAGATACGCAGTATTTT CASRKTSGTDTQYF TRBV7-9 14 TRBJ2-3 once TRBD2
TGTGCCAGCAGTTTACGCGGGGCGCCATTAGCCAAAAACATTCAGTACTTC CASSLRGAPLAKNIQYF TRBV28 17 TRBJ2-4 NA NA